This TCR beta chain comes out of a study of cytomegalovirus exposure and HLA in healthy donors. Findings of the study overall: Some V segments could not be told apart, so they were left out, TRBV6-2 and TRBV6-3 among them. On later analysis, the bulk of CMV-associated TCR beta chains appeared to be HLA-restricted.

A note on this clone: Its antigen is not known.

Use of 60 Vbeta and 13 Jbeta primers characterized the PCR. Assay: immunoSEQ multiplex PCR; the TCRdb copy retains only in-frame clones and omits some. The repertoire holds roughly 70,000 clones, with roughly 82% as singletons. The V end lost 0 bases, the J end lost 2 bases, and 2 bases lay between the germline ends. The CDR3 extends over 12 amino acids. Germline V gene sequence: CDR1 SGDLS, CDR2 YYNGEE. The chain links TRBV9 to TRBJ1-2; D gene ambiguous. The TCR originated in a man aged 18 to 30 in good health and CMV-seronegative. Material: PBMCs. The CDR3 sequence: CASSVVNYGYTF. The CDR3, as DNA: TGTGCCAGCAGCGTAGTAAACTATGGCTACACCTTC. Drawing the rest from reference TRBV9 and TRBJ1-2, the complete variable domain is DSGVTQTPKHLITATGQRVTLRCSPRSGDLSVYWYQQSLDQGLQFLIQYYNGEERAKGNILERFSAQQFPDLHSELNLSSLELGDSALYFCASSVVNYGYTFGSGTRLTVV.